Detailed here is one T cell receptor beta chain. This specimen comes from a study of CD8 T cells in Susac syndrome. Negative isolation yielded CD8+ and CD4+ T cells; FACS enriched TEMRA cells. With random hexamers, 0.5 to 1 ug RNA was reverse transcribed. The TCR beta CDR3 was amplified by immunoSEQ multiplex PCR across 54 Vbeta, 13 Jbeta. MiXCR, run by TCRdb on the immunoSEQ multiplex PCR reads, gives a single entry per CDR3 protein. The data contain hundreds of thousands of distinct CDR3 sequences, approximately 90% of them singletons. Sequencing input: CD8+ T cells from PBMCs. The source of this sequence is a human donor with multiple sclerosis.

DNA of the CDR3: TGTGCCAGCCACCACAACTTACCGCACAATCAGCCCCAGCATTTT. Its translation: CASHHNLPHNQPQHF. J is TRBJ1-5 and V is TRBV5-8; D is ambiguous. This CDR3 spans 15 amino acids. Trimming left V 7 bases short and J 3 bases short, with 17 bases between. Germline values: CDR1 SGHTS, CDR2 YDEGEE. The full variable domain, its missing parts supplied by reference TRBV5-8 and TRBJ1-5, is EAGVTQSPTHLIKTRGQQATLRCSPISGHTSVYWYQQALGLGLQFLLWYDEGEERNRGNFPPRFSGRQFPNYSSELNVNALELEDSALYLCASHHNLPHNQPQHFGDGTRLSIL.